These 28 T cell receptor beta chains were sequenced from one sample in a study of T cell changes during pregnancy in multiple sclerosis. Only in-frame clones appear in the TCRdb table, and some are missing; sequencing was by immunoSEQ multiplex PCR. The sample yields some 90,000 clones, around 92% seen once. The sample in question was peripheral blood, obtained after pregnancy. The receptors stem from a female donor in good health, enrolled as a control in a pregnancy study.

The rearrangement uses TRBV27 and TRBJ2-1; 15 bases map to TRBD2. The V segment lost 5 bases and the J segment 5 bases; nucleotides outside the gene matches: 10. This CDR3 has 18 amino acids. Germline lookup yields CDR1 MNHEY and CDR2 SMNVEV (reference sequence). Written as DNA, the CDR3 is TGTGCCAGCAGTCGGGTCCCGGGACTAGCGGGGGGCCACAATGAGCAGTTCTTC. Translating it yields CASSRVPGLAGGHNEQFF.

V and J are TRBV6-1 and TRBJ2-3; TRBD1 matches 9 bases. The germline gives CDR1 MNHNS, CDR2 SASEGT. This CDR3 is 13 amino acids long. Trimming took 8 bases from V and 7 from J; bases not matched to a gene: 7. This CDR3 reads CASLPDRGYTQYF. CDR3 in DNA: TGTGCCAGCCTCCCGGACAGGGGATATACGCAGTATTTT.

The chain joins TRBV19 to TRBJ2-4, with TRBD1 identical over 9 bases. The CDR3 runs 16 residues. CDR1 and CDR2 (germline): LNHDA, SQIVND (reference sequence). V dropped 6 bases and J dropped 1; count of bases not matched to a gene: 7. The CDR3 is CASRVGQGRAKNIQYF. The CDR3 DNA reads as TGTGCCAGTAGGGTAGGACAGGGGAGGGCCAAAAACATTCAGTACTTC.

This sequence joins TRBV7-3 and TRBJ2-1; maybe TRBD2 (5 bases). The CDR3 loop spans 15 amino acids. From germline, CDR1 is SGHTA and CDR2 FQGTGA. Trimming left V 4 bases short and J 0 bases short, with 10 bases between. As DNA, the CDR3 is TGTGCCAGCAGCTCCGAGCGGAGCTCCTACAATGAGCAGTTCTTC. Translating it yields CASSSERSSYNEQFF.

The chain combines TRBV11-2 with TRBJ1-2; 10 nucleotides line up with TRBD1. V gave up 5 bases and J gave up 12 bases; unmatched junction bases: 9. This CDR3 contains 13 residues. Germline CDR1 SGHAT, CDR2 FQNNGV. Here the CDR3 DNA reads TGTGCCAGCAGCCCGACCGGGACAGGGGAAGACACCTTC. This codes for CASSPTGTGEDTF.

The chain employs TRBV4-1 and TRBJ2-3; possible D gene TRBD1, 6 bases. This CDR3 is built from 16 residues. The germline V gene encodes CDR1 MGHRA and CDR2 YSYEKL. The V and J ends lost 3 bases and 1 base respectively, with 14 bases between them. The CDR3 bases are TGCGCCAGCAGCCAGCAAGGGGGAGTCGGCACAGATACGCAGTATTTT. This translates into CASSQQGGVGTDTQYF.

The chain combines TRBV11-1 with TRBJ2-1; no clear D. CDR3 length equals 14 residues. The V end was cut by 2 bases, the J end by 5 bases, with 10 bases between. CDR1 is SGHAT and CDR2 is FQDESV in the germline V gene (reference sequence). The CDR3 coding sequence is TGTGCCAGCAGCTTAAAGGCCGGAGACAATGAGCAGTTCTTC. This sequence encodes CASSLKAGDNEQFF.

This rearrangement joins TRBV4-3 to TRBJ2-1, with 10 nucleotides matching TRBD2. The germline V gene has CDR1 LGHNA and CDR2 YSLEER. This CDR3 region has 18 residues. Trimming took 0 bases from V and 8 from J; bases not matched to a gene: 13. The CDR3 loop is CASSQDERLAGAGDEQFF. CDR3 sequence (DNA): TGCGCCAGCAGCCAAGATGAAAGGCTAGCGGGGGCCGGGGATGAGCAGTTCTTC.

The chain has TRBV4-1 and TRBJ1-4; possibly TRBD1 for D (5 bases). V lost 6 bases to trimming and J lost 4 bases, with 9 bases between them. This CDR3 is 13 amino acids long. Germline loops: CDR1 MGHRA, CDR2 YSYEKL. This CDR3 reads CASRYRSNEKLFF. The CDR3 DNA reads as TGCGCCAGCAGATACAGGAGTAATGAAAAACTGTTTTTT.

This sequence joins TRBV28 and TRBJ1-2; the match to TRBD1 covers 8 bases. The CDR3 covers 15 residues. After removal of 6 bases from V and 4 bases from J, the junction contained 10 bases not matched to a gene. Germline CDR1 reads MDHEN; CDR2 reads SYDVKM. CDR3 nucleotide sequence: TGTGCCAGCAGGCTGGCAGGGGGCGCAAGCTATGGCTACACCTTC. Translating it yields CASRLAGGASYGYTF.

This chain joins TRBV2 and TRBJ2-7; tentative D call: TRBD2 (5 bases). Germline assignment: CDR1 SNHLY and CDR2 FYNNEI. This CDR3 comprises 12 residues. V lost 7 bases and J lost 3, with 10 bases in between. The CDR3 loop reads CASNSDIYEQYF. CDR3 sequence (DNA): TGTGCCAGCAATAGCGACATCTACGAGCAGTACTTC.

The V and J genes are TRBV29-1 and TRBJ1-5; 8 nucleotides align to TRBD1. The junction had 9 bases not matched to a gene; V was cut back by 4 bases and J by 1 base. CDR1 is SQVTM, CDR2 ANQGSEA, per germline. The CDR3 consists of 16 residues. CDR3 loop: CSVGGQGSESNQPQHF. The CDR3 DNA follows: TGCAGCGTTGGCGGACAGGGATCTGAGAGCAATCAGCCCCAGCATTTT. Variable domain in full (rest from reference TRBV29-1 and TRBJ1-5): SAVISQKPSRDICQRGTSLTIQCQVDSQVTMMFWYRQQPGQSLTLIATANQGSEATYESGFVIDKFPISRPNLTFSTLTVSNMSPEDSSIYLCSVGGQGSESNQPQHFGDGTRLSIL.

This chain joins TRBV30 and TRBJ1-1; 8 nucleotides align to TRBD1. The length of the CDR3 is 13 residues. Germline V gene data show CDR1 as GTSNPN and CDR2 as SVGIG (reference sequence). The V gene end was trimmed by 2 bases and the J gene end by 7 bases; junction bases not matched to a gene: 6. For the CDR3, the DNA is TGTGCCTGGAGTCCGGGACAGGCAATTGAAGCTTTCTTT. Translated, it gives CAWSPGQAIEAFF.

The rearrangement joins TRBV5-1 to TRBJ2-3, with 8 bases that match TRBD2. The CDR3 length is 16 residues. The germline V gene encodes CDR1 SGHRS and CDR2 YFSETQ. The junction had 5 bases not matched to a gene; V was cut back by 0 bases and J by 2 bases. CDR3 region: CASSLAWTSNTDTQYF. For the CDR3, the DNA is TGCGCCAGCAGCTTGGCTTGGACTAGCAACACAGATACGCAGTATTTT.

The rearrangement uses TRBV7-2 and TRBJ1-1; 7 positions agree with TRBD1. Looked up from germline, CDR1 is SGHTA and CDR2 is FQGNSA. V was clipped by 2 bases and J by 3 bases; unmatched bases: 3. The CDR3 contains 14 residues. The CDR3 loop reads CASSLKGTDTEAFF. DNA of the CDR3: TGTGCCAGCAGCTTAAAGGGGACAGACACTGAAGCTTTCTTT.

The chain is built from TRBV9 and TRBJ1-2; no clear D gene. V was shortened by 0 bases and J by 4 bases, with 13 bases between the two germline ends. Germline V CDR1 and CDR2: SGDLS, YYNGEE. This CDR3 contains 15 residues. The CDR3: CASSVADPGGYGYTF. In DNA form, the CDR3 reads TGTGCCAGCAGCGTAGCTGACCCCGGAGGCTATGGCTACACCTTC.

This chain links TRBV18 with TRBJ1-1; TRBD1 agrees at 7 bases. This CDR3 spans 14 amino acids. V lost 6 bases and J lost 5; bases outside the gene matches: 9. Looked up from germline, CDR1 is KGHSH and CDR2 is LQKENI. CDR3 amino acids: CASSHPGQKTEAFF. In nucleotides, the CDR3 is TGTGCCAGCTCGCATCCGGGACAGAAAACTGAAGCTTTCTTT.

This sequence joins TRBV19 and TRBJ1-5; D unresolved. V lost 3 bases to trimming and J lost 1 base, with 19 bases between them. The CDR3 is 18 amino acids. Germline CDR1 is LNHDA and CDR2 is SQIVND (reference sequence). CDR3 DNA sequence: TGTGCCAGTAGTATCCTCGGGATCACTATATCGAGCAATCAGCCCCAGCATTTT. Amino acid sequence: CASSILGITISSNQPQHF.

The chain recombines TRBV2 with TRBJ2-7, with 10 positions matching TRBD2. Germline V CDR1 and CDR2: SNHLY, FYNNEI. V was clipped by 6 bases and J by 2 bases; unmatched bases: 10. The CDR3 runs 16 residues. The CDR3 loop reads CASSALAGGSTYEQYF. Written as DNA, the CDR3 is TGTGCCAGCAGCGCCTTAGCGGGGGGCTCAACCTACGAGCAGTACTTC. The variable domain in full, completed from reference TRBV2 and TRBJ2-7, reads EPEVTQTPSHQVTQMGQEVILRCVPISNHLYFYWYRQILGQKVEFLVSFYNNEISEKSEIFDDQFSVERPDGSNFTLKIRSTKLEDSAMYFCASSALAGGSTYEQYFGPGTRLTVT.

The chain uses TRBV7-2 and TRBJ1-1, with a possible D match to TRBD1 (5 bases). V lost 5 bases and J 0 bases, leaving 19 bases between the germline ends. This CDR3 has 17 residues. Per germline, CDR1 SGHTA and CDR2 FQGNSA. The CDR3 DNA is TGTGCCAGCAGCGCTAGGACTCCGGGACTAATGAACACTGAAGCTTTCTTT. Residues: CASSARTPGLMNTEAFF.

This clone was found once. The same CDR3 also results from other DNA sequences found in this sample. This chain uses TRBV29-1 with TRBJ1-3; unclear D gene. This CDR3 has 11 residues. In germline, CDR1 is SQVTM, CDR2 ANQGSEA. Trimming left V 1 base short and J 7 bases short, with 5 bases between. The CDR3 reads CSVEVRNTIYF. The CDR3 nucleotides read TGCAGCGTTGAAGTCAGGAACACCATATATTTT. Filled out from reference TRBV29-1 and TRBJ1-3, the complete variable domain reads SAVISQKPSRDICQRGTSLTIQCQVDSQVTMMFWYRQQPGQSLTLIATANQGSEATYESGFVIDKFPISRPNLTFSTLTVSNMSPEDSSIYLCSVEVRNTIYFGEGSWLTVV.

With regard to this clone: Relative to the germline gene, one junction end is altered; a read error may explain this. V usage is TRBV9 and J usage is TRBJ1-2, with 7 bases lining up with TRBD1. This CDR3 is built from 15 residues. CDR1 SGDLS and CDR2 YYNGEE come from the germline V gene. The CDR3 DNA is TGTGCCAGCGGCGTAGAACAGGGGCCGGGGAGTGGCTACACCTTC. Protein: CASGVEQGPGSGYTF. Full variable domain (outside the CDR3, taken from reference TRBV9 and TRBJ1-2): DSGVTQTPKHLITATGQRVTLRCSPRSGDLSVYWYQQSLDQGLQFLIQYYNGEERAKGNILERFSAQQFPDLHSELNLSSLELGDSALYFCASGVEQGPGSGYTFGSGTRLTVV.

This CDR3 reads CASSLRGEAGYTF. DNA for the CDR3: TGTGCCAGCAGCCTCCGCGGGGAGGCTGGCTACACCTTC. The rearrangement joins TRBV7-9 to TRBJ1-2, with D unresolved. Germline loops: CDR1 SEHNR, CDR2 FQNEAQ (reference sequence). The CDR3 covers 13 residues. Deletions cut 5 bases from V and 7 bases from J, with 14 bases between.

V usage is TRBV5-1 and J usage is TRBJ2-5; D perhaps matches TRBD2 (7 bases). From germline, CDR1 is SGHRS and CDR2 YFSETQ. CDR3 size: 17 residues. V lost 4 bases, J lost 2 bases, and 21 bases lay in between. The CDR3 reads CASSKRGGATVQETQYF. CDR3 in DNA: TGCGCCAGCAGCAAGAGGGGGGGGGCCACTGTACAAGAGACCCAGTACTTC. Combining the CDR3 with reference TRBV5-1 and TRBJ2-5 gives the whole variable domain KAGVTQTPRYLIKTRGQQVTLSCSPISGHRSVSWYQQTPGQGLQFLFEYFSETQRNKGNFPGRFSGRQFSNSRSEMNVSTLELGDSALYLCASSKRGGATVQETQYFGPGTRLLVL.

The chain recombines TRBV9 with TRBJ1-2; 7 nucleotides align to TRBD1. CDR3 length equals 15 residues. The V segment lost 6 bases and the J segment 6 bases; nucleotides outside the gene matches: 14. Germline CDR1 is SGDLS and CDR2 is YYNGEE. CDR3 bases: TGTGCCAGCAAGTCGGACAGGAATAAGTGGGATGGCTACACCTTC. It specifies CASKSDRNKWDGYTF.

This clone appeared a few times. This chain links TRBV21-1 with TRBJ2-6; the D call TRBD2 from the table was never checked on the DNA. TRBV21-1 is described as a pseudogene. The CDR3 contains 17 residues. The CDR3 is CASSKEAGDPGANVLTF. In DNA form, the CDR3 reads TGTGCCAGCAGCAAAGAAGCGGGCGACCCTGGGGCCAACGTCCTGACTTTC.

As regards this clone: One junction end disagrees with the germline gene, perhaps due to a read error. The chain combines TRBV7-7 with TRBJ2-2; perhaps TRBD1 as D (6 bases). The CDR3 is 14 amino acids. Germline CDR1 SSHAT, CDR2 FNYEAQ (reference sequence). CDR3 residues: CASRLQGNTGELFF. The CDR3 DNA is TGTGCTAGCAGGTTACAGGGGAACACCGGGGAGCTGTTTTTT.

Points on this clone: The junction departs from germline at one end; a sequencing error may be responsible. The chain is built from TRBV7-9 and TRBJ1-1; D is uncertain. The V gene's germline CDR1 is SEHNR and CDR2 FQNEAQ (reference sequence). CDR3 size: 10 residues. CDR3 DNA: TGTGCCAGCAGCAACAGTGAAGCTTTCTTT. Residues: CASSNSEAFF.